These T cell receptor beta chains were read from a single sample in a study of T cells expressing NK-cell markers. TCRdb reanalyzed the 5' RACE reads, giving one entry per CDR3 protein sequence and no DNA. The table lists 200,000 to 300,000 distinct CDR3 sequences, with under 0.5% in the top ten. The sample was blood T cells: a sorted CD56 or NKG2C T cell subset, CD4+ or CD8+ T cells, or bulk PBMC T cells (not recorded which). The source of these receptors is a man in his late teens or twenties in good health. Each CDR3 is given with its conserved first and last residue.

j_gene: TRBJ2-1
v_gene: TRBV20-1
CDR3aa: CSARDLSNEQFF

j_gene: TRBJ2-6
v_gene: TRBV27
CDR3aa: CASSPRPSGANVLTF

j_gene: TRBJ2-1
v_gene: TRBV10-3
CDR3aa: CAISVDYVNEQFF

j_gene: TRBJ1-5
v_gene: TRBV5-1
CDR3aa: CASSPLTGDNQPQHF

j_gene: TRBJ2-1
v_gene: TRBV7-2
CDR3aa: CASSGRGYEQFF

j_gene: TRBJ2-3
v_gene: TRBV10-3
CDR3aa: CAISVNSGSTDTQYF

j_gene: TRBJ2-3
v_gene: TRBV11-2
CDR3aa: CASSPLGRARTDTQYF

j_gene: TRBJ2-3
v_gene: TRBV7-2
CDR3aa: CASSYRWGADTQYF

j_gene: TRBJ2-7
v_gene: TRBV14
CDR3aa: CASSQARPPWQVGLYEQYF

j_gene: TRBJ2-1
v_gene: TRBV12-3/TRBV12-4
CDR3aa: CASSWAENNEQFF

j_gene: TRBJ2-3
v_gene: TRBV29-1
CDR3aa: CSVEGRGGRGSTDTQYF

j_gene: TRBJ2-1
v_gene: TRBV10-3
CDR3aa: CAISESAGLAGGNEQFF

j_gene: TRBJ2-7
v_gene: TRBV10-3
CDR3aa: CAISESVLYEQYF

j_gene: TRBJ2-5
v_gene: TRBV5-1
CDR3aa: CASSLGRTREETQYF

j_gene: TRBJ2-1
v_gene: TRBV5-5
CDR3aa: CASSSPPGLTYNEQFF

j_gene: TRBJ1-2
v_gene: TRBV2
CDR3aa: CASSEDRVNYGYTF

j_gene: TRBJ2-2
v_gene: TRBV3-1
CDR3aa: CASSERQGSPGELFF

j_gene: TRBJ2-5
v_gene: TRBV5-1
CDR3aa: CASSIETSGRKTQYF

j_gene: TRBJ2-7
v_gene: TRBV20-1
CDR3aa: CSAGQGIYEQYF

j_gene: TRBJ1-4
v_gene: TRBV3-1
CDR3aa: CASSQGGTANEKLFF